This T cell receptor (beta chain) was profiled in a study of CD8+ T cells in alopecia areata. Study observations and caveats: Patients displayed less clarity in TCR sharing than mice, a finding possibly related to HLA.

This clone is medium-sized in the sample. Its antigen is as yet unknown. CDR1 is LNHDA, CDR2 SQIVND, per germline (reference sequence). This CDR3 spans 18 amino acids. V was shortened by 3 bases and J by 1 base, with 16 bases between the two germline ends. Alopecia areata patients had lesional scalp punch biopsies and peripheral blood taken from them. Reverse transcribed after extraction, RNA yielded cDNA as the sequencing template. Sequencing used immunoSEQ multiplex PCR; TCRdb keeps in-frame clones, though not all of them. The sample records hundreds of thousands of clones, 67% being singletons. The sequencing here drew on CD4+ T cells sorted from blood, taken at week 0. The chain joins TRBV19 to TRBJ2-6; D is unclear. This clonotype was obtained from a human donor with alopecia areata. Here the CDR3 DNA reads TGTGCCAGTAGTATGGAGACCCATTCCCCGTCTGGGGCCAACGTCCTGACTTTC. It translates to CASSMETHSPSGANVLTF.